What follows describes a single TCR beta chain. There are 15 residues in the CDR3. The germline V gene encodes CDR1 SGHNT and CDR2 YYREEE (reference sequence). J was trimmed by 3 bases and V by 4 bases; bases with no gene match: 7. Per the authors' pipeline: Amplifying reference gene primers gave estimates of nucleated cell counts. The table came from immunoSEQ multiplex PCR; TCRdb's copy has only in-frame clones and leaves some out. V and J calls plus clone size are reproduced from that table; the DNA served to infer D and trimming. Counted here are a few hundred thousand clones, over 75% occurring once; the ten biggest clones make up 7.8%. This entry comes from a study of blood T cell repertoires in COVID-19. Study-level background: Italy, Spain and the United States were the sources of the convalescent and acute COVID-19 samples. The analysed material was cDNA or gDNA that came from T cells, B-cell-depleted T cells, or PBMCs.

This TCR was sampled from a woman in her 50s who had recovered from COVID-19. The sample taken for sequencing was peripheral blood. This chain links TRBV5-4 with TRBJ2-1, with 7 bases aligning to TRBD2. The CDR3 region is CASSPTGGGYNEQFF. The CDR3 nucleotides read TGTGCCAGCAGCCCCACTGGCGGGGGCTACAATGAGCAGTTCTTC.